What follows describes a single TCR beta chain. The data belong to a study of control samples from healthy donors and cancer patients. Germline V gene lookup returns CDR1 MGHRA and CDR2 YSYEKL. The V end was cut by 0 bases, the J end by 1 base, with 15 bases between. CDR3 length: 17 residues. The repertoire was sequenced with immunoSEQ multiplex PCR; TCRdb's copy has only in-frame clones and lacks some. Of 350,000 to 450,000 clones listed, 80% to 95% are singletons. The material sequenced was PBMCs. The clonotype comes from a middle-aged man with head and neck cancer. The chain has TRBV4-1 and TRBJ1-2; D remains ambiguous. As DNA, the CDR3 is TGCGCCAGCAGCCAAGACCGACCGATTAAACATAACTATGGCTACACCTTC. Its translation is CASSQDRPIKHNYGYTF.